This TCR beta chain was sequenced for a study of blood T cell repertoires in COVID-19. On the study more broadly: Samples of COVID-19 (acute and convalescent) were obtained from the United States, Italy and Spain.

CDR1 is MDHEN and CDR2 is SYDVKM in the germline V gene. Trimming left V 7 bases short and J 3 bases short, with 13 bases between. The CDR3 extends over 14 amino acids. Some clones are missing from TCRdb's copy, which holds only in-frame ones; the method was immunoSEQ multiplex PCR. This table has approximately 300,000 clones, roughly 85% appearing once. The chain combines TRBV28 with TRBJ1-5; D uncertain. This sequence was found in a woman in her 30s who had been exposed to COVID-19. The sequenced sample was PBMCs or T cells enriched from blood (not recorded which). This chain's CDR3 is CASKPYPYNQPQHF. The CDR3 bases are TGTGCCAGCAAGCCCTACCCCTACAATCAGCCCCAGCATTTT.